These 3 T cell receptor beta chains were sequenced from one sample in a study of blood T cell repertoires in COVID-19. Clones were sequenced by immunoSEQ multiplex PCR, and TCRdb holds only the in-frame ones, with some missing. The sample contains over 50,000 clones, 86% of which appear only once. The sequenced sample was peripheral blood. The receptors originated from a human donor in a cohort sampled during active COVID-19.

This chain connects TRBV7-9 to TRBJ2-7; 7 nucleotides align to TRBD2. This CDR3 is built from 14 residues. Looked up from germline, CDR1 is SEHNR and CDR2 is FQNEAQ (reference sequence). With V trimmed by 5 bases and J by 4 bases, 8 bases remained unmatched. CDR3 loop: CASSPRGLPYEQYF. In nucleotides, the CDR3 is TGTGCCAGCAGCCCTAGGGGACTACCTTACGAGCAGTACTTC.

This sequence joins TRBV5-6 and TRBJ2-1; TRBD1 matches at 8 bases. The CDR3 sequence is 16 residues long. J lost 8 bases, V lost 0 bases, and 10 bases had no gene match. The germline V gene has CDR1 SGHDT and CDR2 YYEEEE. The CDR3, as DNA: TGTGCCAGCAGCTTGGCCGTACAGGGGGTTGGGGATGAGCAGTTCTTC. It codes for CASSLAVQGVGDEQFF. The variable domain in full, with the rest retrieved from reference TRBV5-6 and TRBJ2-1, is DAGVTQSPTHLIKTRGQQVTLRCSPKSGHDTVSWYQQALGQGPQFIFQYYEEEERQRGNFPDRFSGHQFPNYSSELNVNALLLGDSALYLCASSLAVQGVGDEQFFGPGTRLTVL.

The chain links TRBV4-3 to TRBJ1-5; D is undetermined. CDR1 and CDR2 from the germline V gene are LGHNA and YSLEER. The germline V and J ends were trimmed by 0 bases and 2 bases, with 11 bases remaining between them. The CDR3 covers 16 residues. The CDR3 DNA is TGCGCCAGCAGCCAAGATCGTCAGTTCGGCAATCAGCCCCAGCATTTT. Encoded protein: CASSQDRQFGNQPQHF.